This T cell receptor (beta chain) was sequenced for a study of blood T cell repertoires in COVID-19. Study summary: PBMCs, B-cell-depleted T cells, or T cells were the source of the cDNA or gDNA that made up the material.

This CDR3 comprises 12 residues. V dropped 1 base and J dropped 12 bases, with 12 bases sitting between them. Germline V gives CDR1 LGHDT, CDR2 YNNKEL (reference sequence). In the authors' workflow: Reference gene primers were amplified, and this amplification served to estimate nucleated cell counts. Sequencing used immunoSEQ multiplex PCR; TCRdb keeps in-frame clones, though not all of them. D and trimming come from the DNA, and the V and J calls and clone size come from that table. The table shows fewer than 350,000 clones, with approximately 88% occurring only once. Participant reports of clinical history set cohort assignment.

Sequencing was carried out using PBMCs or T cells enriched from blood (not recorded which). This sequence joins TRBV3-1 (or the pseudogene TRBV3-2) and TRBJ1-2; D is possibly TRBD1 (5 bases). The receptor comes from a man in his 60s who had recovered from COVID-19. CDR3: CASSQAQGPDTF. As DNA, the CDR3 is TGTGCCAGCAGCCAAGCTCAGGGCCCTGACACCTTC.